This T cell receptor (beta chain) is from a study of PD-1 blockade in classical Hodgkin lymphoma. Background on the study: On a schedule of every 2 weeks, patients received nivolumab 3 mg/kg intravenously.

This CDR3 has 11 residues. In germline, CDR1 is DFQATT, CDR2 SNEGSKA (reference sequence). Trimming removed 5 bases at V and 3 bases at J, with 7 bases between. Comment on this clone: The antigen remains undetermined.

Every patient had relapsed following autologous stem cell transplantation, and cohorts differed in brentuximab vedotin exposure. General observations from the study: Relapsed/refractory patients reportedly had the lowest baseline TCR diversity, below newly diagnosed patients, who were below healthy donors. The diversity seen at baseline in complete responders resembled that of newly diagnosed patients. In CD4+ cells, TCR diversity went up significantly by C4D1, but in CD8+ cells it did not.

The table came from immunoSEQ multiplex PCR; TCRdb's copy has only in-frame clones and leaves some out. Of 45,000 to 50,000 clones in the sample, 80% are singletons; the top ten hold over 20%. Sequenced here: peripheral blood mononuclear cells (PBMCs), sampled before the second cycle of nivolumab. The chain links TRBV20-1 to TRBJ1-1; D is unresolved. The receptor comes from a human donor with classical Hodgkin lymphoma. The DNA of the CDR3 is TGCAGTGCTCCCGGGTACACTGAAGCTTTCTTT. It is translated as CSAPGYTEAFF.